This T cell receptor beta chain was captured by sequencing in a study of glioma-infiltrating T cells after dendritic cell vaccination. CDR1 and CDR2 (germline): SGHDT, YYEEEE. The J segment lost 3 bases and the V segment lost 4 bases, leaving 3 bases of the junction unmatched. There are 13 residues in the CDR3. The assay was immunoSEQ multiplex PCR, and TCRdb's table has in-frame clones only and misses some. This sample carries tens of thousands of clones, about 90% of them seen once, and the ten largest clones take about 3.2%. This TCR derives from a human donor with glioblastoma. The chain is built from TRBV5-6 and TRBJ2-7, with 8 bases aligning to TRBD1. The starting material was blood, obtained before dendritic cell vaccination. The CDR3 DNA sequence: TGTGCCAGCAGCCCAGGGGGCTACTACGAGCAGTACTTC. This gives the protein CASSPGGYYEQYF.